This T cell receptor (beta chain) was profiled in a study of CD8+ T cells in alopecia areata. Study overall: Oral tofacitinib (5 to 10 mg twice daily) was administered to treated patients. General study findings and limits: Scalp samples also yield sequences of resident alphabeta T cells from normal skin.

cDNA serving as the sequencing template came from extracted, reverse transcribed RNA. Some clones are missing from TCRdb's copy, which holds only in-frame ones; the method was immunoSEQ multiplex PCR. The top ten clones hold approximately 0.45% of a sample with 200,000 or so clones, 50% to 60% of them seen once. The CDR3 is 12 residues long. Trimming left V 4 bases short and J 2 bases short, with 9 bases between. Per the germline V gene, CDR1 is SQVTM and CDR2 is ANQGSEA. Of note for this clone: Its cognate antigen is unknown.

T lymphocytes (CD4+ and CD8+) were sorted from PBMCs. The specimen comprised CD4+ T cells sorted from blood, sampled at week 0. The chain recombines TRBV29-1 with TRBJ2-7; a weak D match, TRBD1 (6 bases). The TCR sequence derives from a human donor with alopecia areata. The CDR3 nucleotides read TGCAGCGTTGGTAAGGGGGCCTACGAGCAGTACTTC. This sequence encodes CSVGKGAYEQYF.